This T cell receptor (beta chain) was captured in a study of blood T cell repertoires in COVID-19. Background on the study: Sources were T cells, B-cell-depleted T cells, or PBMCs; the material itself was cDNA or gDNA.

Per the germline V gene, CDR1 is SNHLY and CDR2 is FYNNEI. The CDR3 consists of 14 residues. The V gene end was trimmed by 9 bases and the J gene end by 5 bases; junction bases not matched to a gene: 5. Sequenced by immunoSEQ multiplex PCR; TCRdb stores in-frame clones only, minus some. The sample consists of around 250,000 clones, around 90% of them appearing once. The sequencing input was peripheral blood. J is TRBJ2-2 and V is TRBV2; 11 bases agree with TRBD2. The origin of this receptor is a woman aged 40 to 55 who had recovered from COVID-19. The CDR3 loop reads CASTGLAGTGELFF. In DNA form, the CDR3 reads TGTGCCAGTACAGGACTAGCGGGTACCGGGGAGCTGTTTTTT.